The T cell receptor beta chain described here comes from a study of technical replicates of blood from a few donors. With 1 base removed from V and 7 bases from J, the gap between germline ends came to 7 bases. CDR1 and CDR2 (germline): SGHTA, FQGNSA. CDR3 length: 12 residues. Assay: immunoSEQ multiplex PCR; the TCRdb copy retains only in-frame clones and omits some. Of under 65,000 clones listed, around 95% are singletons. The TCR sequence derives from a human donor in good health. The gene calls are TRBV7-2 and TRBJ1-1, with D maybe TRBD1 (5 bases). The sequenced material came from T cells isolated from PBMCs. In DNA form, the CDR3 reads TGTGCCAGCAGCTTAGTAGGGGTTGAAGCTTTCTTT. Its translation is CASSLVGVEAFF.